Listed below are T cell receptor beta chains from one sample, sequenced in a study of blood T cell repertoires in COVID-19. Assay: immunoSEQ multiplex PCR; the TCRdb copy retains only in-frame clones and omits some. In the table there are approximately 94,000 clones, around 83% of which are singletons. The sample consisted of peripheral blood. The receptor set was obtained from a man in his fifties or sixties with acute or convalescent COVID-19. CDR3s include the opening cysteine and the closing phenylalanine or tryptophan. D genes are given only for firm matches. Only part of the rows carry a size: once, few, many, or a class if the clone is expanded.

d_gene: .
abundance: .
j_gene: TRBJ2-5
v_gene: TRBV7-7
CDR3aa: CASSSPGAGETQYF
CDR3nt: TGTGCTAGCAGCTCCCCAGGGGCAGGAGAGACCCAGTACTTC

d_gene: TRBD2
abundance: once
j_gene: TRBJ2-2
v_gene: TRBV6-5
CDR3aa: CASRLAGANTGELFF
CDR3nt: TGTGCCAGCAGGCTAGCGGGGGCTAACACCGGGGAGCTGTTTTTT

d_gene: TRBD1
abundance: .
j_gene: TRBJ2-1
v_gene: TRBV7-8
CDR3aa: CASTPGGYNEQFF
CDR3nt: TGTGCCAGCACACCAGGGGGATACAATGAGCAGTTCTTC

d_gene: .
abundance: .
j_gene: TRBJ1-1
v_gene: TRBV2
CDR3aa: CASSGAVRINTEAFF
CDR3nt: TGTGCCAGCAGTGGGGCCGTCCGGATAAACACTGAAGCTTTCTTT

d_gene: .
abundance: .
j_gene: TRBJ2-1
v_gene: TRBV11-2
CDR3aa: CASSLGGGFVLDNEQFF
CDR3nt: TGTGCCAGCAGCTTGGGGGGGGGCTTCGTCCTTGACAATGAGCAGTTCTTC

d_gene: .
abundance: .
j_gene: TRBJ1-2
v_gene: TRBV20-1
CDR3aa: CSASSRTNYGYTF
CDR3nt: TGCAGTGCTAGTTCGCGGACTAACTATGGCTACACCTTC

d_gene: TRBD2
abundance: .
j_gene: TRBJ2-1
v_gene: TRBV27
CDR3aa: CASSSSGLANSYNEQFF
CDR3nt: TGTGCCAGCAGTTCATCGGGACTAGCCAACTCCTACAATGAGCAGTTCTTC

d_gene: .
abundance: .
j_gene: TRBJ1-5
v_gene: TRBV15
CDR3aa: CATSRGGSNQPQHF
CDR3nt: TGTGCCACCAGCAGAGGCGGAAGCAATCAGCCCCAGCATTTT

d_gene: .
abundance: .
j_gene: TRBJ1-6
v_gene: TRBV7-2
CDR3aa: CASSRGGRGMGSPLHF
CDR3nt: TGTGCCAGCAGCAGAGGCGGTAGGGGTATGGGTTCACCCCTCCACTTT

d_gene: TRBD1
abundance: .
j_gene: TRBJ2-7
v_gene: TRBV12-3/TRBV12-4
CDR3aa: CASSWDRPYEQYF
CDR3nt: TGTGCCAGCAGCTGGGACAGACCCTACGAGCAGTACTTC

d_gene: .
abundance: .
j_gene: TRBJ2-5
v_gene: TRBV1
CDR3aa: CTSSQAEALRLQETQYF
CDR3nt: TGCACCAGCAGCCAAGCGGAGGCCCTACGACTCCAAGAGACCCAGTACTTC

d_gene: TRBD2
abundance: .
j_gene: TRBJ2-1
v_gene: TRBV2
CDR3aa: CASRTMGGGNYNEQFF
CDR3nt: TGTGCCAGCAGAACCATGGGCGGGGGGAACTACAATGAGCAGTTCTTC

d_gene: TRBD2
abundance: .
j_gene: TRBJ2-1
v_gene: TRBV2
CDR3aa: CASSSRLAGGGGEQFF
CDR3nt: TGTGCCAGCAGCTCCCGATTAGCGGGGGGAGGTGGTGAGCAGTTCTTC

d_gene: .
abundance: .
j_gene: TRBJ1-4
v_gene: TRBV13
CDR3aa: CASSLGPRTSTNEKLFF
CDR3nt: TGTGCCAGCAGCTTAGGGCCAAGAACTTCAACTAATGAAAAACTGTTTTTT

d_gene: TRBD2
abundance: .
j_gene: TRBJ2-7
v_gene: TRBV5-8
CDR3aa: CASNPRGGPSEQYF
CDR3nt: TGTGCCAGCAACCCCCGGGGGGGCCCATCCGAGCAGTACTTC

d_gene: .
abundance: .
j_gene: TRBJ1-1
v_gene: TRBV6-5
CDR3aa: CASSLGQGTEAFF
CDR3nt: TGTGCCAGCAGCCTAGGGCAGGGCACTGAAGCTTTCTTT

d_gene: .
abundance: .
j_gene: TRBJ2-5
v_gene: TRBV21-1
CDR3aa: CASSEEGLAGGPQETQYF
CDR3nt: TGTGCCAGCAGCGAGGAGGGGCTAGCGGGGGGGCCCCAAGAGACCCAGTACTTC

d_gene: TRBD1
abundance: .
j_gene: TRBJ2-2
v_gene: TRBV29-1
CDR3aa: CSVQPTGSGGELFF
CDR3nt: TGCAGCGTTCAACCGACAGGGAGCGGCGGGGAGCTGTTTTTT

d_gene: .
abundance: .
j_gene: TRBJ1-5
v_gene: TRBV2
CDR3aa: CAGNGGGGQPQHF
CDR3nt: TGTGCCGGAAACGGGGGCGGGGGGCAGCCCCAGCATTTT

d_gene: .
abundance: .
j_gene: TRBJ1-5
v_gene: TRBV7-8
CDR3aa: CASSLLQGSNQPQHF
CDR3nt: TGTGCCAGCAGCTTATTGCAGGGAAGCAATCAGCCCCAGCATTTT

d_gene: .
abundance: .
j_gene: TRBJ1-1
v_gene: TRBV14
CDR3aa: CASRPLGARTEAFF
CDR3nt: TGTGCCAGCAGGCCCCTTGGGGCTCGCACTGAAGCTTTCTTT

d_gene: TRBD1
abundance: .
j_gene: TRBJ1-6
v_gene: TRBV28
CDR3aa: CASRLQGNYNSPLHF
CDR3nt: TGTGCCAGCAGACTACAGGGGAACTATAATTCACCCCTCCACTTT